The clone carrying this TCR beta chain was recorded at least ten times. Its antigen is not identified. The data were taken from a study of T cells in Graves' hyperthyroidism and ophthalmopathy. General study findings and limits: Stable hyperthyroidism was told apart from ophthalmopathy by a model built on 13 V-J features.

Amplification of TCR beta CDR3 regions was performed using RNA transcripts as template. HTBI primers were used for first-round RT-PCR of the TCR CDR3. TCRdb re-derived calls from the multiplex PCR reads in MiXCR, one entry per CDR3 protein. In the table there are a few hundred thousand distinct CDR3 sequences, just under 15% of which are singletons. This CDR3 is built from 15 residues. Germline loops: CDR1 MNHNS, CDR2 SASEGT. The V end was cut by 4 bases, the J end by 2 bases, with 12 bases between. Each diagnosis drew on symptoms, thyroxine, TRAb, thyroid ultrasound and orbital computed tomography findings. Fresh 10 ml peripheral blood yielded PBMCs.

The sequence was collected from a woman under 40 with Graves' hyperthyroidism. The sequenced sample was blood. The chain has TRBV6-1 and TRBJ1-5; D unresolved. The CDR3 DNA sequence: TGTGCCAGCAGTGGCGTGTTGAACGGCAATCAGCCCCAGCATTTT. This translates into CASSGVLNGNQPQHF.